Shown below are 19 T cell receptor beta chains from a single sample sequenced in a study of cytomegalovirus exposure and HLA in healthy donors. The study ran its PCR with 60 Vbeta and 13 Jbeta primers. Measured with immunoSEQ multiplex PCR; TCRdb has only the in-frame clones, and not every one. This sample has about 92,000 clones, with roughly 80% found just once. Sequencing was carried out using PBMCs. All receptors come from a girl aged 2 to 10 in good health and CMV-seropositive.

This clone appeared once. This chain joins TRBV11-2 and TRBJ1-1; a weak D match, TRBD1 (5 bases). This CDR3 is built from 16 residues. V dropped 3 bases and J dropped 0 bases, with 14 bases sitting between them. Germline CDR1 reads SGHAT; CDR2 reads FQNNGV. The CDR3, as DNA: TGTGCCAGCAGCTTGAGGAGGGGTTCGATGAACACTGAAGCTTTCTTT. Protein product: CASSLRRGSMNTEAFF.

The CDR3 loop is CASSYVLSGRNEQFF. For the CDR3, the DNA is TGTGCCAGCAGTTACGTTCTTAGCGGGAGGAATGAGCAGTTCTTC. The V call is TRBV6-5, the J call TRBJ2-1; 10 bases fit TRBD2. CDR3 length: 15 amino acids. The trim removed 2 bases at V and 7 bases at J, leaving 5 bases unmatched. Germline V CDR1 and CDR2: MNHEY, SVGAGI.

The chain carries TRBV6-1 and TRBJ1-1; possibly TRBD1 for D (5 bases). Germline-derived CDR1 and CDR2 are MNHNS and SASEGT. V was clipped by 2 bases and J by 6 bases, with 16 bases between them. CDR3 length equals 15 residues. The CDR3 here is CASSELGEVWSEAFF. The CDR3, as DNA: TGTGCCAGCAGTGAATTGGGGGAGGTTTGGTCTGAAGCTTTCTTT.

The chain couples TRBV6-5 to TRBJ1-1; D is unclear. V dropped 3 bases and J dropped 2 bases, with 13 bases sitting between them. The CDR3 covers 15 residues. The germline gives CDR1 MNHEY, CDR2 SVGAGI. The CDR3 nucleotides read TGTGCCAGCAGTTATAGCGGACCGAGAAACACTGAAGCTTTCTTT. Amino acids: CASSYSGPRNTEAFF.

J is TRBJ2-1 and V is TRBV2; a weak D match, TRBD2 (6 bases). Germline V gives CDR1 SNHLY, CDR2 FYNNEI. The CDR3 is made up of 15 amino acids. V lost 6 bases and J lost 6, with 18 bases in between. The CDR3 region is CASSRYSGLSNEQFF. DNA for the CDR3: TGTGCCAGCAGCCGATATAGCGGACTTTCCAATGAGCAGTTCTTC.

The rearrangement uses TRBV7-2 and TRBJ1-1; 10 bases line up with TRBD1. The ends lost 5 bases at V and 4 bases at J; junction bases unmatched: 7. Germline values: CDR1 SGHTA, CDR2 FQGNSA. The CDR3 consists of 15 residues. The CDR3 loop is CASSPVRDRGTEAFF. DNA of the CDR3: TGTGCCAGCAGCCCTGTCCGGGACAGGGGCACTGAAGCTTTCTTT.

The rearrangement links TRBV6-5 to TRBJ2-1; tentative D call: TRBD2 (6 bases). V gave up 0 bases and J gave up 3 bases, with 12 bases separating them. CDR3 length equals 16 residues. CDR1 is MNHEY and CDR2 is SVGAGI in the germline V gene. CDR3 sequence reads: CASSYSPGELYNEQFF. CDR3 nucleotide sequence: TGTGCCAGCAGTTACTCGCCGGGAGAGCTCTACAATGAGCAGTTCTTC.

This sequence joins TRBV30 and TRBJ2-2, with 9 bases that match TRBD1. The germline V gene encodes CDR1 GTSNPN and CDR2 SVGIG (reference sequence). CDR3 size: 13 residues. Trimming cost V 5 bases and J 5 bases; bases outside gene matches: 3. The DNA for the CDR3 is TGTGCCTGGTGGACAGGGGTTACCGGGGAGCTGTTTTTT. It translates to CAWWTGVTGELFF.

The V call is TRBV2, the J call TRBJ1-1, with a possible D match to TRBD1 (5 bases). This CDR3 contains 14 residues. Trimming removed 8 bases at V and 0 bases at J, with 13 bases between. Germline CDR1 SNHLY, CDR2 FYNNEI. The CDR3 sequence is CASGGGALNTEAFF. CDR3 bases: TGTGCCAGCGGCGGAGGGGCCTTGAACACTGAAGCTTTCTTT.

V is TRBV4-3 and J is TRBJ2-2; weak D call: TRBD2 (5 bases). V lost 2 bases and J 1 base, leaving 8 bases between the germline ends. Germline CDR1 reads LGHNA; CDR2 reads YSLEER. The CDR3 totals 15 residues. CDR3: CASSQLSGNTGELFF. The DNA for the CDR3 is TGCGCCAGCAGCCAACTCAGCGGGAACACCGGGGAGCTGTTTTTT.

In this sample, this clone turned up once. Here the CDR3 reads CASSLYPGGTLEQYF. The CDR3 DNA reads as TGTGCCAGCAGCTTGTATCCAGGGGGTACGTTAGAGCAGTACTTC. The chain links TRBV5-6 to TRBJ2-7, with 7 bases that match TRBD1. The CDR3 covers 15 residues. J was trimmed by 7 bases and V by 1 base; bases with no gene match: 11. CDR1 SGHDT and CDR2 YYEEEE come from the germline V gene.

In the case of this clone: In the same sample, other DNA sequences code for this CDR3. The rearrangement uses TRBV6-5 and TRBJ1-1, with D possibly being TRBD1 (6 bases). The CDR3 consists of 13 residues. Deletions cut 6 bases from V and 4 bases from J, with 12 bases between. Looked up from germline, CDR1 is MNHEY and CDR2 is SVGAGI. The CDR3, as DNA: TGTGCCAGCAGCGCAACAGGGCGCACTGAAGCTTTCTTT. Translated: CASSATGRTEAFF.

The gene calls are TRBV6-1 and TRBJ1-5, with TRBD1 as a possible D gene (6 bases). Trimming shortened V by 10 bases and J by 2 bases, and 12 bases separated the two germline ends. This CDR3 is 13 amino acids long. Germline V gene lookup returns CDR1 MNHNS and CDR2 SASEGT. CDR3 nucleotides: TGTGCCACCCAAGGGGGGGGCAATCAGCCCCAGCATTTT. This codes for CATQGGGNQPQHF.

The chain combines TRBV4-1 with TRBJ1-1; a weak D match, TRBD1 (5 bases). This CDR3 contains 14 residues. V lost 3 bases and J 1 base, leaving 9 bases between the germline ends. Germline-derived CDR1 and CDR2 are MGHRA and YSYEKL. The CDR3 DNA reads TGCGCCAGCAGCCAGGAAACAGGGAACACTGAAGCTTTCTTT. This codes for CASSQETGNTEAFF.

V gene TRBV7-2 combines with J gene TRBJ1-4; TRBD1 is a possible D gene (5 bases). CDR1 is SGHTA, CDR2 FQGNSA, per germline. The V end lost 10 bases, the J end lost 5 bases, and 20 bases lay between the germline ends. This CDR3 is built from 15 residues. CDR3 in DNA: TGTGCCACCATAGGATACGGGACTCGGAATGAAAAACTGTTTTTT. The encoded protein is CATIGYGTRNEKLFF.

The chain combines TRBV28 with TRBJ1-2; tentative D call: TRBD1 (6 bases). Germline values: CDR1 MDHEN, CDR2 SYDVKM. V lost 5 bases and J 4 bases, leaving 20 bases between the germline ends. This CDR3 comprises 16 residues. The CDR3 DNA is TGTGCCAGCAGTGAGGGATACAGGGCCTCCTCCTATGGCTACACCTTC. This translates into CASSEGYRASSYGYTF.

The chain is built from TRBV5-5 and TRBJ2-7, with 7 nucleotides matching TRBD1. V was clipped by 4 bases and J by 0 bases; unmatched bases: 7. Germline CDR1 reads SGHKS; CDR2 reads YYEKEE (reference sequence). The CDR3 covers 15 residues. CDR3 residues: CASSRHGQVSYEQYF. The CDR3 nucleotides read TGTGCCAGCAGCCGACACGGACAGGTCTCCTACGAGCAGTACTTC.

The CDR3 loop is CASSQVPSGSMETQYF. CDR3 DNA sequence: TGTGCCAGCAGCCAAGTTCCTAGCGGGAGCATGGAGACCCAGTACTTC. The rearrangement joins TRBV4-2 to TRBJ2-5, with TRBD2 matching 10 bases. V was pared by 1 base and J by 5 bases, with 7 bases of the junction left unmatched. The CDR3 spans 16 residues. Germline V CDR1 and CDR2: LGHNA, YNFKEQ.

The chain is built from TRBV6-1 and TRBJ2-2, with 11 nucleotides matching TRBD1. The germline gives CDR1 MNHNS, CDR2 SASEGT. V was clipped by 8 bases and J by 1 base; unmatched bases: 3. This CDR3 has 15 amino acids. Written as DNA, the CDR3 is TGTGCCAGCGTTGGGACAGGGGGGAACACCGGGGAGCTGTTTTTT. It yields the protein CASVGTGGNTGELFF.